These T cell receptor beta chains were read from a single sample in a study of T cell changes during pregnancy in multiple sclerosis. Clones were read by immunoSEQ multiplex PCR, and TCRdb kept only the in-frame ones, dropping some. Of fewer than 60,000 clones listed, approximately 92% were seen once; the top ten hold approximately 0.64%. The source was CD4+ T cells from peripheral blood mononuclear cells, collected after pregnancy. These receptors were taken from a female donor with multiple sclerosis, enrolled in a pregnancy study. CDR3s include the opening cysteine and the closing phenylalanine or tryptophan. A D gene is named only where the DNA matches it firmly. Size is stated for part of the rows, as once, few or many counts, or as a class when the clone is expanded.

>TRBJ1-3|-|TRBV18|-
TGTGCCAGCTCACCACCGGCAGATCCGGGAAACACCATATATTTT
CASSPPADPGNTIYF
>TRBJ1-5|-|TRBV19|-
TGTGCCACCCGGGGGGACTTCTATAGCAATCAGCCCCAGCATTTT
CATRGDFYSNQPQHF
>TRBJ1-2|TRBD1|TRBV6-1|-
TGTGCCAGCAGACGGACAGGGAGGAGTGATGGCTACACCTTC
CASRRTGRSDGYTF
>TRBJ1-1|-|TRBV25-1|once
TGTGCCAGCAGTAGACTGGCTAACACTGAAGCTTTCTTT
CASSRLANTEAFF
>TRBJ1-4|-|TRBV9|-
TGTGCCAGCAGCGTAGCGGGAGTTAATGAAAAACTGTTTTTT
CASSVAGVNEKLFF
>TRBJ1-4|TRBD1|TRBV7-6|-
TGTGCCAGCAGCTTACTTGGGGCAGGGGGCGGAACTAATGAAAAACTGTTTTTT
CASSLLGAGGGTNEKLFF
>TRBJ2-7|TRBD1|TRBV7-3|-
TGTGCCAGCAGCTTAAATGACAGGGGGTCCTACGAGCAGTACTTC
CASSLNDRGSYEQYF
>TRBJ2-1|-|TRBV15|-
TGTGCCACCAGCTCGCGGGGAGAGGAGCAGTTCTTC
CATSSRGEEQFF
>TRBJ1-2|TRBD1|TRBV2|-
TGTGCCAGCAGTGGACAGGGGGCACGAGGCTACACCTTC
CASSGQGARGYTF
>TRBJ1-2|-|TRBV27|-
TGTGCCAGCAGCGACGACGGAGGTGCCACCTATGGCTACACCTTC
CASSDDGGATYGYTF
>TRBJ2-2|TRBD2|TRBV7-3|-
TGTGCCAGCAGCTTAGGGCTAGCGGGGACCGGGGAGCTGTTTTTT
CASSLGLAGTGELFF
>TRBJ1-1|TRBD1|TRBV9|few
TGTGCCAGCAGCGTCGGCCCTCAGGGGGCTGAAGCTTTCTTT
CASSVGPQGAEAFF
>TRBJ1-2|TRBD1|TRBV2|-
TGTGCCAGCATCGGGGCAGACAGGGGTAGCGGCTATGGCTACACCTTC
CASIGADRGSGYGYTF
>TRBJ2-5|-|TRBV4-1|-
TGCGCCAGCAGCATCGGAGGTCCCCAAGAGACCCAGTACTTC
CASSIGGPQETQYF
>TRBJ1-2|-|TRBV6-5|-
TGTGCCAGCAGTTACTCGGGAGGCCAGTGGGGGGGCTACACCTTC
CASSYSGGQWGGYTF
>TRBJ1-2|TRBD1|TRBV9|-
TGTGCCAGCAGCGCATGGGACAGGGGGCCGGGTCCCTATGGCTACACCTTC
CASSAWDRGPGPYGYTF
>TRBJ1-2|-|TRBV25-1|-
TGTGCCAGCCGGGACACCTCTAACTATGGCTACACCTTC
CASRDTSNYGYTF
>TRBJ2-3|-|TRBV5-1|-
TGCGCCAGCAGCTTACAGTCCAGGGTCGCAGATACGCAGTATTTT
CASSLQSRVADTQYF
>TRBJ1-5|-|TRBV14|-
TGTGCCAGCAGCCAAGTTGCAGGTCAGCCCCAGCATTTT
CASSQVAGQPQHF
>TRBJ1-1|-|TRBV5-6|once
TGTGCCAGCAGCCCCCGGTCCCTCAGCAGGGACACTGAAGCTTTCTTT
CASSPRSLSRDTEAFF
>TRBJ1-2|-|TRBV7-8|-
TGTGCCAGCAGCTTAGTAAACTATGGCTACACCTTC
CASSLVNYGYTF
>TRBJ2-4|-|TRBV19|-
TGTGCCAGTAGTATCCCCAGGGGAGCCAAAAACATTCAGTACTTC
CASSIPRGAKNIQYF
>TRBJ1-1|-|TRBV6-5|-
TGTGCCAGCGCGGACGGACAAAGGAACACTGAAGCTTTCTTT
CASADGQRNTEAFF
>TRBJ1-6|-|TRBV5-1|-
TGCGCCAGCAGCTTGGGCCCGCAGAATTCACCCCTCCACTTT
CASSLGPQNSPLHF
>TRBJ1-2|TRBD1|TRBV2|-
TGTGCCAGCAGTGAAGACCGTGGACAGGGGGCGGAGGGCTACACCTTC
CASSEDRGQGAEGYTF
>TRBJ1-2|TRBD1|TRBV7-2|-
TGTGCCAGCAGCCCACAGGGGTTACATGGCTACACCTTC
CASSPQGLHGYTF
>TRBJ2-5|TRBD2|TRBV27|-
TGTGCCAGCAGTCCCCTCGGGCGGCGGGAGGGGGAGACCCAGTACTTC
CASSPLGRREGETQYF
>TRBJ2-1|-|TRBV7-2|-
TGTGCCAGCAGCCCACAGGGAGTTATCGCCCACAATGAGCAGTTCTTC
CASSPQGVIAHNEQFF
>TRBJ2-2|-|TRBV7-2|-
TGTGCCAGCAGCATTAACTCGAACACCGGGGAGCTGTTTTTT
CASSINSNTGELFF
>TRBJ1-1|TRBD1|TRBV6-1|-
TGTGCCAGCAGTGAAGTTATGACAGGGAAGGTCGGGAATGCTTTCTTT
CASSEVMTGKVGNAFF
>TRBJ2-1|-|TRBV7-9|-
TGTGCCAGCAGCCGTTCCGGGGGAGGCCATGAGCAGTTCTTC
CASSRSGGGHEQFF
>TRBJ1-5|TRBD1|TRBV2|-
TGTGCCAGCAGTGAATCGACAGGGCTTAATCAGCCCCAGCATTTT
CASSESTGLNQPQHF